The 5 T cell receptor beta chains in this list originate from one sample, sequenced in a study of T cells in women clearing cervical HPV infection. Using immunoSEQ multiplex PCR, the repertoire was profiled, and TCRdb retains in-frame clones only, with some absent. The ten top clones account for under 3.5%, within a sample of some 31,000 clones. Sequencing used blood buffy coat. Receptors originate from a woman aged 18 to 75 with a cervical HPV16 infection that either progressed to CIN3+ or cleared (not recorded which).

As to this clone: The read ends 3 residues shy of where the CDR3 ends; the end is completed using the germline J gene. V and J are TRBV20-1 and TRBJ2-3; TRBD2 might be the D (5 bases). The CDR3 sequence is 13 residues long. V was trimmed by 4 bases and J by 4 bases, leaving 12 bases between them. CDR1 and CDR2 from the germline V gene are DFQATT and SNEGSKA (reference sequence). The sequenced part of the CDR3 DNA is TGCAGTGCTACCCCGGGGAATTCAGATACG. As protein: CSATPGNSDT. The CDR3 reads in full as CSATPGNSDTQYF.

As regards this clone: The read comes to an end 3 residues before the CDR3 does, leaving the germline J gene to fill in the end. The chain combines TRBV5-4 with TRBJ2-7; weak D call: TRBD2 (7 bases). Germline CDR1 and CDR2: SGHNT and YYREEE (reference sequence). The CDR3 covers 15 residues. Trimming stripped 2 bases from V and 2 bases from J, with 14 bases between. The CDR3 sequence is CASSLGGGGAYEQYF. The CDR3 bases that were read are TGTGCCAGCAGCTTAGGCGGAGGGGGGGCCTACGAG.

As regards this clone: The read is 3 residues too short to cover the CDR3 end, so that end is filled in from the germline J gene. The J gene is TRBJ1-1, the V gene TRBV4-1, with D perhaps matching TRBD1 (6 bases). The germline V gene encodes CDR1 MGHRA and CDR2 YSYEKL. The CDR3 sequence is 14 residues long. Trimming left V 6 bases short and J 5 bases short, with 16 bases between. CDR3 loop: CASSPLQGMTEAFF. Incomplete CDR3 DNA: TGCGCCAGCAGTCCACTACAGGGTATGACTGAA.

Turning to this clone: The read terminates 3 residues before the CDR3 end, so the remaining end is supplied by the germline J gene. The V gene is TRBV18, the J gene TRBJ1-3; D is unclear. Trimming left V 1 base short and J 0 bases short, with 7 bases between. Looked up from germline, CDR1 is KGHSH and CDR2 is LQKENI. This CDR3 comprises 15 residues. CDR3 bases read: TGTGCCAGCTCACCACAGGCAGTCTCTGGAAACACC. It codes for CASSPQAVSGNT. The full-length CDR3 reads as CASSPQAVSGNTIYF.

The DNA read from the CDR3 is TGCAGTGCTCCCCCGGCGGGAGGGCGATTGGGGACC. This gives the protein CSAPPAGGRLGT. The entire CDR3 sequence reads CSAPPAGGRLGTQYF. The rearrangement joins TRBV20-1 to TRBJ2-5; TRBD2 aligns across 9 bases. Read data end 3 residues before the CDR3 end; the end is taken from the germline J gene. J was trimmed by 7 bases and V by 5 bases; bases with no gene match: 14. Germline-derived CDR1 and CDR2 are DFQATT and SNEGSKA (reference sequence). This CDR3 comprises 15 residues.